Detailed here is one T cell receptor (beta chain). Libraries were prepared by immunoSEQ multiplex PCR; TCRdb keeps only in-frame clonotypes and omits some of them. The sample includes under 80,000 clones, around 83% of them seen just once. The germline V and J ends were trimmed by 0 bases and 3 bases, with 5 bases remaining between them. CDR1 and CDR2 (germline): SGHVS, FNYEAQ. There are 14 residues in the CDR3. The entry originates in a study of blood T cell repertoires in COVID-19. Study summary: The United States, Italy and Spain provided the acute and convalescent COVID-19 samples.

This receptor was obtained from a man aged 80 or over with acute or convalescent COVID-19. The sample was peripheral blood. This chain links TRBV7-6 with TRBJ1-4, with D unclear. CDR3 nucleotide sequence: TGTGCCAGCAGCTTAGCGACATCTAATGAAAAACTGTTTTTT. Translation gives CASSLATSNEKLFF.